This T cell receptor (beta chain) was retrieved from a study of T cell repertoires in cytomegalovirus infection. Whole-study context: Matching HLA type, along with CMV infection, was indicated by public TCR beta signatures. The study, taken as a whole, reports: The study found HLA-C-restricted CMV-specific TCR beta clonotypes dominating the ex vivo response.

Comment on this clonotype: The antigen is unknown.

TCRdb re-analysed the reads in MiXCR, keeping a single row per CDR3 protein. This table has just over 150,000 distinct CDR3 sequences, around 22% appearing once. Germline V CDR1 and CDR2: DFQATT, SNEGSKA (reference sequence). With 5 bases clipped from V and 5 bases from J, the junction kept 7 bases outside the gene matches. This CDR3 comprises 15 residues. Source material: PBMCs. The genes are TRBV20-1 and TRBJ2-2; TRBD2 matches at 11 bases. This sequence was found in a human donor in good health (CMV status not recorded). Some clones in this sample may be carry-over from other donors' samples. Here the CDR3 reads CSAAQTSGNTGELFF. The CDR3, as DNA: TGCAGTGCTGCTCAGACTAGCGGGAATACCGGGGAGCTGTTTTTT.